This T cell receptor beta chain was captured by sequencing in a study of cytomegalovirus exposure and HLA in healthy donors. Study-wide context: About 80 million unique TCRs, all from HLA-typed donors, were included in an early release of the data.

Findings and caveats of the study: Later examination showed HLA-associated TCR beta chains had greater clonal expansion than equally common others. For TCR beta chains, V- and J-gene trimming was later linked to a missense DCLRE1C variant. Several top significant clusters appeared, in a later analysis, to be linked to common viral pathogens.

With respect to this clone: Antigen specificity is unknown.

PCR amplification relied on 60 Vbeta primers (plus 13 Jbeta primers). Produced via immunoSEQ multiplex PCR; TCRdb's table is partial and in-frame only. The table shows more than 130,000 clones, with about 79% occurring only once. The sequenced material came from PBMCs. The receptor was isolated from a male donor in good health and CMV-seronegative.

This CDR3 is CASSPRGVRNGTEAFF. The CDR3 bases are TGTGCCAGCAGTCCCCGGGGGGTTAGGAATGGCACTGAAGCTTTCTTT. The chain links TRBV25-1 to TRBJ1-1; the D gene is possibly TRBD1 (5 bases). With 5 bases removed from V and 4 bases from J, the gap between germline ends came to 20 bases. The CDR3 is 16 residues long. Germline V gene data show CDR1 as MGHDK and CDR2 as SYGVNS.